A selection of T cell receptor beta chains follows, all from one sample in a study of shared clonotypes between healthy human individuals. Here immunoSEQ multiplex PCR was the method, and the copy in TCRdb shows in-frame clones only, minus some. The data show about 480,000 clones, about 80% seen once. The sequencing sample was made of PBMCs. The receptors were gathered from a woman between 40 and 55 years old in good health. Some clones in this sample may be carry-over from other donors' samples. CDR3s include the opening cysteine and the closing phenylalanine or tryptophan. D genes are given only for firm matches. Clone sizes are given selectively: once, few, many, or a class where the clone is expanded.

D gene,clone size,V gene,J gene,CDR3 protein,CDR3 DNA
.,.,TRBV14,TRBJ1-1,CASSRGANTEAFF,TGTGCCAGCAGCCGCGGGGCGAACACTGAAGCTTTCTTT
TRBD2,few,TRBV18,TRBJ2-7,CASSPPSSGSYEQYF,TGTGCCAGCTCACCACCGTCTAGCGGATCCTACGAGCAGTACTTC
.,.,TRBV5-1,TRBJ2-3,CASSGGDTDTQYF,TGCGCCAGCAGCGGGGGTGACACAGATACGCAGTATTTT
.,.,TRBV18,TRBJ2-2,CASSRASVSTGELFF,TGTGCCAGCTCACGGGCTAGCGTATCCACCGGGGAGCTGTTTTTT
.,.,TRBV7-6,TRBJ2-7,CASSSHLQVGYEQYF,TGTGCCAGCAGCTCACACCTTCAAGTGGGCTACGAGCAGTACTTC
.,.,TRBV7-9,TRBJ1-1,CASSFDANTEAFF,TGTGCCAGCAGCTTTGACGCGAACACTGAAGCTTTCTTT
.,.,TRBV7-2,TRBJ2-1,CASSQGGYRYNEQFF,TGTGCCAGCAGCCAAGGGGGATACCGTTACAATGAGCAGTTCTTC
.,.,TRBV7-8,TRBJ2-7,CASSELLAHYEQYF,TGTGCCAGCAGCGAACTCCTAGCGCACTACGAGCAGTACTTC
TRBD2,.,TRBV7-6,TRBJ2-1,CASSLRSLAEYNEQFF,TGTGCCAGCAGCTTACGATCACTAGCGGAGTACAATGAGCAGTTCTTC
.,.,TRBV29-1,TRBJ1-5,CSVEENSNQPQHF,TGCAGCGTTGAAGAGAATAGCAATCAGCCCCAGCATTTT
TRBD1,.,TRBV7-3,TRBJ2-7,CASSRDRGYEQYF,TGTGCCAGCAGCCGGGACAGGGGCTACGAGCAGTACTTC
.,.,TRBV2,TRBJ2-6,CASSGTTINSGANVLTF,TGTGCCAGCAGTGGGACCACTATCAACTCTGGGGCCAACGTCCTGACTTTC
TRBD2,.,TRBV15,TRBJ2-3,CATSRDRLAGGGTDTQYF,TGTGCCACCAGCAGAGACAGACTAGCGGGAGGGGGGACAGATACGCAGTATTTT
TRBD1,.,TRBV28,TRBJ1-1,CASSSDRGDTEAFF,TGTGCCAGCAGTTCAGACAGGGGCGACACTGAAGCTTTCTTT
.,many,TRBV15,TRBJ1-2,CATSFGSNGGYTF,TGTGCCACCTCCTTTGGGTCGAACGGTGGCTACACCTTC
.,.,TRBV5-1,TRBJ1-4,CASSLALGEKLFF,TGCGCCAGCAGCTTGGCCCTTGGTGAAAAACTGTTTTTT
TRBD1,.,TRBV30,TRBJ1-6,CAWSRGPNSPLHF,TGTGCCTGGAGTAGGGGGCCAAATTCACCCCTCCACTTT
.,.,TRBV4-3,TRBJ2-1,CASSQRAVSYNEQFF,TGCGCCAGCAGCCAAAGAGCAGTCTCCTACAATGAGCAGTTCTTC
.,.,TRBV10-3,TRBJ2-7,CAISGNYEQYF,TGTGCCATCAGTGGTAATTACGAGCAGTACTTC
.,few,TRBV11-3,TRBJ2-1,CASSLDRRGEQFF,TGTGCCAGCAGCTTAGATCGGAGGGGTGAGCAGTTCTTC
.,.,TRBV5-4,TRBJ1-1,CASSLGQGRSLQAFF,TGTGCCAGCAGCTTGGGGCAGGGTAGGTCACTTCAAGCTTTCTTT
TRBD1,.,TRBV7-3,TRBJ2-1,CASSSLTTGGAYNEQFF,TGTGCCAGCAGCTCACTCACGACAGGGGGCGCCTACAATGAGCAGTTCTTC
TRBD2,.,TRBV7-8,TRBJ2-3,CASSLDSGSATQYF,TGTGCCAGCAGCTTAGATAGCGGGAGTGCTACGCAGTATTTT
TRBD2,.,TRBV2,TRBJ2-4,CASRGERDVAKNIQYF,TGTGCCAGCCGAGGGGAGCGGGATGTCGCCAAAAACATTCAGTACTTC
TRBD2,.,TRBV30,TRBJ2-5,CAQTSGGETQYF,TGTGCCCAAACTAGCGGGGGCGAGACCCAGTACTTC
.,.,TRBV11-3,TRBJ2-2,CASSPRVGGAGELFF,TGTGCCAGCAGCCCCAGGGTGGGCGGCGCCGGGGAGCTGTTTTTT
.,few,TRBV5-6,TRBJ1-2,CASSLAGDPHYGYTF,TGTGCCAGCAGCTTGGCGGGAGACCCTCACTATGGCTACACCTTC
.,.,TRBV19,TRBJ2-1,CASSPTWVDNEQFF,TGTGCCAGTAGTCCAACTTGGGTAGACAATGAGCAGTTCTTC
TRBD1,few,TRBV6-6,TRBJ2-7,CASSQGDRGNFYEQYF,TGTGCCAGCAGTCAGGGGGACAGGGGAAACTTCTACGAGCAGTACTTC
.,.,TRBV6-6,TRBJ2-2,CASSYSPSRSSGELFF,TGTGCCAGCAGTTATTCCCCCTCGCGGTCATCCGGGGAGCTGTTTTTT